The 5 T cell receptor beta chains below come from one sample, sequenced in a study of response to subunit inactivated influenza vaccine. TCRdb fed the RT-PCR reads into MiXCR, producing one record per CDR3 protein. The sample holds 150,000 to 200,000 distinct CDR3 sequences, about 10% seen once. The specimen was CD8+ T cells sorted from PBMCs, collected around 25 months after vaccination. The receptors here all came from a man between 50 and 70 years old who received an inactivated influenza vaccine.

The chain combines TRBV27 with TRBJ2-1; TRBD2 agrees at 11 bases. The junction had 17 bases not matched to a gene; V was cut back by 4 bases and J by 6 bases. The germline CDR1 and CDR2 sequences are MNHEY and SMNVEV (reference sequence). The CDR3 is 19 amino acids. CDR3: CASSSPLAGGPPYSNEQFF. The CDR3 DNA is TGTGCCAGCAGTTCTCCTTTAGCGGGGGGGCCCCCATACAGCAATGAGCAGTTCTTC.

The chain carries TRBV20-1 and TRBJ2-3; D unclear. The CDR3 spans 15 residues. Germline V gives CDR1 DFQATT, CDR2 SNEGSKA (reference sequence). Trimming shortened V by 0 bases and J by 0 bases, and 10 bases separated the two germline ends. The CDR3 sequence is CSARDYVSSTDTQYF. The CDR3 DNA reads as TGCAGTGCTAGAGATTACGTCAGCAGCACAGATACGCAGTATTTT.

CDR3 in amino acids: CAISESRGTGEGNTEAFF. CDR3 DNA sequence: TGTGCCATCAGTGAGAGTCGTGGGACAGGGGAGGGGAACACTGAAGCTTTCTTT. This chain links TRBV10-3 with TRBJ1-1, with 10 bases identical to TRBD1. Trimming took 2 bases from V and 1 from J; bases not matched to a gene: 10. The CDR3 loop spans 18 amino acids. CDR1 is ENHRY and CDR2 is SYGVKD in the germline V gene.

The rearrangement links TRBV28 to TRBJ2-7; D remains ambiguous. The V gene lost 6 bases and the J gene lost 7 bases, with 13 bases spanning the gap. The length of the CDR3 is 12 residues. Germline V gene data show CDR1 as MDHEN and CDR2 as SYDVKM. CDR3 coding DNA: TGTGCCAGCAGATCGGGCTCAAGGGAGCAGTACTTC. The encoded protein is CASRSGSREQYF.

This clonotype was found many times. The chain employs TRBV5-1 and TRBJ2-1; no clear D. The germline V gene has CDR1 SGHRS and CDR2 YFSETQ. This CDR3 is 12 amino acids long. V shed 4 bases and J shed 9 bases, with 11 bases lying between them. As DNA, the CDR3 is TGCGCCAGCAGCGGTATTCATCCTGAGCAGTTCTTC. This encodes CASSGIHPEQFF.